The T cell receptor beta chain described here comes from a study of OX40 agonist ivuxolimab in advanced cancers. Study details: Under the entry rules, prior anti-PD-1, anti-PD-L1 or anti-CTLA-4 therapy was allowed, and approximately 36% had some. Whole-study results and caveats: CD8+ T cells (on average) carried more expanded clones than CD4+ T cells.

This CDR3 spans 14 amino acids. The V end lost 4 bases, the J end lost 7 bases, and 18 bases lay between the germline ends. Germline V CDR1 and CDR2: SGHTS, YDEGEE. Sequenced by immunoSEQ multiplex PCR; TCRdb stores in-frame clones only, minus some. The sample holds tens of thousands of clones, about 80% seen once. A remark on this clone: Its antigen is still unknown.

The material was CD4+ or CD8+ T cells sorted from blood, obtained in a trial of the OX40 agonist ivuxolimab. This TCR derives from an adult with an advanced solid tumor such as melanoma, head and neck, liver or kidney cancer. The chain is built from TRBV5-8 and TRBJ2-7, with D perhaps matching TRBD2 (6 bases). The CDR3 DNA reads TGTGCCAGCAGCCGCAGGACTACTCTTGGGGAGCAGTACTTC. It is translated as CASSRRTTLGEQYF.